This T cell receptor (beta chain) comes out of a study of T cells in Graves' hyperthyroidism and ophthalmopathy. In the study overall: Initial diagnosis, before any treatment, was when peripheral blood was collected.

Amplified TCR beta CDR3 regions derived from RNA transcripts. The HTBI primer set served for first-round RT-PCR of the TCR CDR3. TCRdb re-derived calls from the multiplex PCR reads in MiXCR, one entry per CDR3 protein. The table includes fewer than 750,000 distinct CDR3 sequences, more than 14% detected once. Germline V gene data show CDR1 as SGHAT and CDR2 as FQNNGV. Trimming removed 7 bases from V and 9 bases from J; junction bases left unmatched: 5. The CDR3 has 13 residues. A Clinical Activity Score of at least 3, a NOSPECS grade of at least 4 and a duration under 3 months were recorded in the ophthalmopathy patients. Diagnoses were made from clinical symptoms, serum measures (thyroxine and TRAb), thyroid ultrasound and orbital computed tomography.

The specimen sequenced was blood. The J gene is TRBJ2-1, the V gene TRBV11-2; 11 bases agree with TRBD1. The sequence derives from a woman between 50 and 59 years old with Graves' ophthalmopathy. Here the CDR3 DNA reads TGTGCCAGCATCGGACAGGGGGCTAGTGAGCAGTTCTTC. As protein: CASIGQGASEQFF.